The clone carrying this T cell receptor beta chain came up a few times. These data originate in a study of beta chain features in type 1 diabetes. The CDR3 is 16 amino acids. V lost 2 bases to trimming and J lost 1 base, with 14 bases between them. Germline V gives CDR1 SEHNR, CDR2 FQNEAQ (reference sequence). The entirety of the isolated RNA underwent reverse transcription, so expressed TCRB transcripts were sequenced. Method: immunoSEQ multiplex PCR; TCRdb's copy keeps in-frame clones and lacks some. The table records 300,000 to 450,000 clones, about 20% of them present only once. The chain combines TRBV7-9 with TRBJ1-2; D is perhaps TRBD1 (6 bases). Sequencing was performed on naive CD4+ T cells from blood. The origin of this receptor is a young woman in good health. CDR3 amino acids: CASSLSARDNNYGYTF. CDR3 in DNA: TGTGCCAGCAGCTTATCGGCCCGGGACAATAACTATGGCTACACCTTC.